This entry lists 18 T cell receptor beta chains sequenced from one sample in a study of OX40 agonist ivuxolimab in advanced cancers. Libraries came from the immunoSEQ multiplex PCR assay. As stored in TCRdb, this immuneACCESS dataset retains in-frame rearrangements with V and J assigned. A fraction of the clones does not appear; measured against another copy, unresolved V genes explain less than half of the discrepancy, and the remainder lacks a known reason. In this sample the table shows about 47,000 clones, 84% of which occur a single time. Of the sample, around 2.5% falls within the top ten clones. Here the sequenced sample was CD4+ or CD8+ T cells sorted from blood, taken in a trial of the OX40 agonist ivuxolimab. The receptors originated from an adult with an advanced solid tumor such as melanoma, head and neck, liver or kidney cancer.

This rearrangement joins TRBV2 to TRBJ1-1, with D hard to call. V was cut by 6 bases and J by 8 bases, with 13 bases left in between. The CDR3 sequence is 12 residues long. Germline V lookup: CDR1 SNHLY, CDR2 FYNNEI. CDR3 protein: CASRDGKLEAFF. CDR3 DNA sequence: TGTGCCAGCAGGGACGGGAAGTTGGAAGCTTTCTTT.

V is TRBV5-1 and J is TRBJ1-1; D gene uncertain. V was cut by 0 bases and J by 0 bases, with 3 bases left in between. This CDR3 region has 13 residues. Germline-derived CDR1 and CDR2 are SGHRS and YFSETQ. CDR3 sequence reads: CASSLELNTEAFF. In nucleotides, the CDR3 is TGCGCCAGCAGCTTGGAATTGAACACTGAAGCTTTCTTT.

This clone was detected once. As DNA, the CDR3 is TGTGCCAGCTCACCAACGGGACCCCGAAACACTGAAGCTTTCTTT. This gives the protein CASSPTGPRNTEAFF. The chain joins TRBV18 to TRBJ1-1, with a possible D match to TRBD1 (5 bases). Trimming removed 2 bases at V and 2 bases at J, with 12 bases between. CDR3 length equals 15 residues. Germline CDR1 and CDR2: KGHSH and LQKENI.

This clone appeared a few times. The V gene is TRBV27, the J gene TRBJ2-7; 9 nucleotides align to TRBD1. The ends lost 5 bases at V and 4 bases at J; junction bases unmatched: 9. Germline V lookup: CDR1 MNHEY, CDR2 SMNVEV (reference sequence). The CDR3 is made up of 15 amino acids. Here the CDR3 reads CASSQGDRGLYEQYF. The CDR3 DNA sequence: TGTGCCAGCAGTCAAGGCGACAGGGGGTTGTACGAGCAGTACTTC.

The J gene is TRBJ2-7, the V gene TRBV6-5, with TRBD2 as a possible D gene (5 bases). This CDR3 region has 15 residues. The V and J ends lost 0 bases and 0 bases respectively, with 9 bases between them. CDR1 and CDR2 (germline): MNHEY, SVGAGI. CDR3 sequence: CASSYSRGPSYEQYF. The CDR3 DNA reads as TGTGCCAGCAGTTACTCTCGCGGGCCCTCCTACGAGCAGTACTTC.

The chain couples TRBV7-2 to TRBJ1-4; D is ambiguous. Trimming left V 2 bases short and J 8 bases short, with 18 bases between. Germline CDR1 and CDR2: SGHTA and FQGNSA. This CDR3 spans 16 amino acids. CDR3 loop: CASSLSPAARREKLFF. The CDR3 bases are TGTGCCAGCAGCTTATCCCCAGCTGCACGGAGGGAAAAACTGTTTTTT.

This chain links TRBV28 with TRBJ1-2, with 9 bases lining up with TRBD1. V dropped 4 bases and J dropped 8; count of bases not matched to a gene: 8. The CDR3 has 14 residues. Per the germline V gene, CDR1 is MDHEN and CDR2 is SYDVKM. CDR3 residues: CASSWGQGIGGYTF. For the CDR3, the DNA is TGTGCCAGCAGTTGGGGACAGGGAATCGGAGGCTACACCTTC.

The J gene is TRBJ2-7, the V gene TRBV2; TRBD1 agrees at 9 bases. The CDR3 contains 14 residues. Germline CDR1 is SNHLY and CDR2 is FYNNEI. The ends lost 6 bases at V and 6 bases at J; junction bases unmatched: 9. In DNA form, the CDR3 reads TGTGCCAGCAGGGTCCGGGACAGGGACCCCGAGCAGTACTTC. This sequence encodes CASRVRDRDPEQYF.

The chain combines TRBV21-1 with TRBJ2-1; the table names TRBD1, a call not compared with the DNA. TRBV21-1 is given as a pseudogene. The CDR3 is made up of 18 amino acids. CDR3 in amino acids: CASSQSKSDWTVGNEQFF. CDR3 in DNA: TGTGCCAGCAGCCAATCGAAAAGCGACTGGACAGTGGGAAATGAGCAGTTCTTC.

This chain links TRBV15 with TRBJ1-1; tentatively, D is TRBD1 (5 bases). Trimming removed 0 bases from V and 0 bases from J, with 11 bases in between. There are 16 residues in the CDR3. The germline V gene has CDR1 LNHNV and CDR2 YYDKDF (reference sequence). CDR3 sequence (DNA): TGTGCCACCAGCAGAGATTCGGGACCGCTGAACACTGAAGCTTTCTTT. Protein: CATSRDSGPLNTEAFF.

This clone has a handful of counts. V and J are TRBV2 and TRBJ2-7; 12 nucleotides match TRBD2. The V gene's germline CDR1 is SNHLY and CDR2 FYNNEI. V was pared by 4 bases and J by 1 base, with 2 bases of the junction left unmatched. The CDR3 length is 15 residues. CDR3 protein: CASSGTSGASYEQYF. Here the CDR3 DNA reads TGTGCCAGCAGTGGGACTAGCGGGGCTTCCTACGAGCAGTACTTC.

CDR3 bases: TGTGCCATCCGCGGACTAGCGGGGGACTACGAGCAGTACTTC. Its translation is CAIRGLAGDYEQYF. The chain recombines TRBV10-3 with TRBJ2-7, with 13 bases matching TRBD2. CDR1 and CDR2 from the germline V gene are ENHRY and SYGVKD. V lost 8 bases to trimming and J lost 3 bases; unmatched junction nucleotides: 4. The CDR3 consists of 14 residues.

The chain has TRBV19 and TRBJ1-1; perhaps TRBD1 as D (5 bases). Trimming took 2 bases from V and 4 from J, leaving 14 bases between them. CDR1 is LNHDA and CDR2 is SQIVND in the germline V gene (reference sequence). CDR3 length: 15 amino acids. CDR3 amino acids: CASSILPGAGTEAFF. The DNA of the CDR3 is TGTGCCAGTAGTATACTGCCCGGGGCCGGCACTGAAGCTTTCTTT. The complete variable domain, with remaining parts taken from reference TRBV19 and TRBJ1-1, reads DGGITQSPKYLFRKEGQNVTLSCEQNLNHDAMYWYRQDPGQGLRLIYYSQIVNDFQKGDIAEGYSVSREKKESFPLTVTSAQKNPTAFYLCASSILPGAGTEAFFGQGTRLTVV.

The CDR3 spells CASSLAFRPGELFF. The DNA for the CDR3 is TGTGCCAGCAGCTTAGCTTTTCGGCCCGGGGAGCTGTTTTTT. The chain has TRBV5-4 and TRBJ2-2; D gene unclear. The CDR3 is 14 amino acids. Germline V gene data show CDR1 as SGHNT and CDR2 as YYREEE (reference sequence). V lost 2 bases and J 6 bases, leaving 11 bases between the germline ends.

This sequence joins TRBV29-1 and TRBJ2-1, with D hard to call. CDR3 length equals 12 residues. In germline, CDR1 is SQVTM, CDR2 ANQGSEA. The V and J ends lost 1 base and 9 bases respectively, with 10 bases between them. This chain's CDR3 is CSVEVVKSEQFF. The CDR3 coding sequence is TGCAGCGTTGAAGTAGTGAAGAGTGAGCAGTTCTTC.

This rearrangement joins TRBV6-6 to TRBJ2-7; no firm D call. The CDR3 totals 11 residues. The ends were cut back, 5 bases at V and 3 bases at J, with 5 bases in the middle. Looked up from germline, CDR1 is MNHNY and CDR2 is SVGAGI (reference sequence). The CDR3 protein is CASSPLYEQYF. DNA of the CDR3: TGTGCCAGCAGTCCACTCTACGAGCAGTACTTC.

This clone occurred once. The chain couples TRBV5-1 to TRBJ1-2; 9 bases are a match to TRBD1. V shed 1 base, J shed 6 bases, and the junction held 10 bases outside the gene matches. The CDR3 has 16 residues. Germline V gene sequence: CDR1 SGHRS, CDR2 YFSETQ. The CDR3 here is CASSLRVLDRGHGYTF. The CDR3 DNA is TGCGCCAGCAGCTTGAGAGTACTGGACAGGGGCCATGGCTACACCTTC.

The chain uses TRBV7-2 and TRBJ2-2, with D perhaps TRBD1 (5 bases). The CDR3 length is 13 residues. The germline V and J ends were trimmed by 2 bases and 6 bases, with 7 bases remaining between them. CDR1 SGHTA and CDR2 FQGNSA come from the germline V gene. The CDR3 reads CASSLRRAGELFF. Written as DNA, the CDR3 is TGTGCCAGCAGCTTACGCAGGGCCGGGGAGCTGTTTTTT.